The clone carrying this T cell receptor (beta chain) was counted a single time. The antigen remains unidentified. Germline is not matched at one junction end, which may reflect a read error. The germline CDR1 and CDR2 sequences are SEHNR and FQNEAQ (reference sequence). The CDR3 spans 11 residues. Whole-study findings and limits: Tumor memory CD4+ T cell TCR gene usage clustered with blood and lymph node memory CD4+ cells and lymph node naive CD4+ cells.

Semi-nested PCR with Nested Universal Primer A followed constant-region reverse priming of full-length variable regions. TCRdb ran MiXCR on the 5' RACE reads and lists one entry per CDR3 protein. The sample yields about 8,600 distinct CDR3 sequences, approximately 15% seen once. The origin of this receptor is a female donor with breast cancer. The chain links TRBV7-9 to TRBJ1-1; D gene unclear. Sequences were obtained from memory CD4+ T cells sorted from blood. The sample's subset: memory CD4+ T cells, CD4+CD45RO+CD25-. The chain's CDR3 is CASSVVLEAFW. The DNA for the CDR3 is TGTGCCAGCAGCGTCGTGCTGGAGGCTTTCTGG.